A selection of T cell receptor beta chains follows, all from one sample in a study of blood T cell repertoires in COVID-19. Libraries were prepared by immunoSEQ multiplex PCR; TCRdb keeps only in-frame clonotypes and omits some of them. Of 70,000 to 90,000 clones in the sample, roughly 83% were seen once. The source material was peripheral blood. These receptors originate from a human donor in a cohort sampled during active COVID-19. Each CDR3 is given with its conserved first and last residue. D genes are given only for firm matches. Expanded clones are given a class, and other clones once, few, many or no size at all.

j_call: TRBJ2-1
d_call: TRBD2
clone_size: .
v_call: TRBV18
cdr3_nt: TGTGCCAGCTCACCATTAGGAGCGGGAGGGCCAAGCAATGAGCAGTTCTTC
cdr3_aa: CASSPLGAGGPSNEQFF

j_call: TRBJ2-5
d_call: .
clone_size: .
v_call: TRBV6-1
cdr3_nt: TGTGCCAGCAGTGAAAATGAGGATAGCTTACAGTACTTC
cdr3_aa: CASSENEDSLQYF

j_call: TRBJ1-3
d_call: .
clone_size: .
v_call: TRBV4-3
cdr3_nt: TGCGCCAGCAGCCAACATAAGGGACTTGCGCCTGGAAACACCATATATTTT
cdr3_aa: CASSQHKGLAPGNTIYF

j_call: TRBJ2-5
d_call: .
clone_size: .
v_call: TRBV18
cdr3_nt: TGTGCCAGCTCACCACCGGGAGAGTCTGGGGAGACCCAGTACTTC
cdr3_aa: CASSPPGESGETQYF

j_call: TRBJ1-1
d_call: TRBD1
clone_size: once
v_call: TRBV14
cdr3_nt: TGTGCCAGCAGCCCGACAGGGGGGAAGACTGAAGCTTTCTTT
cdr3_aa: CASSPTGGKTEAFF

j_call: TRBJ2-1
d_call: .
clone_size: .
v_call: TRBV15
cdr3_nt: TGTGCCACCAGCAGAGTCCCCCTACGCGAGCAGTTCTTC
cdr3_aa: CATSRVPLREQFF

j_call: TRBJ1-5
d_call: .
clone_size: .
v_call: TRBV21-1
cdr3_nt: TGTGCCAGCAGCACTCGACAGGGCGATCAGCCCCAGCATTTT
cdr3_aa: CASSTRQGDQPQHF

j_call: TRBJ2-7
d_call: .
clone_size: few
v_call: TRBV11-2
cdr3_nt: TGTGCCAGCAGCCTACAGGGTTACGAGCAGTACTTC
cdr3_aa: CASSLQGYEQYF

j_call: TRBJ1-1
d_call: TRBD1
clone_size: .
v_call: TRBV19
cdr3_nt: TGTGCCAGTAGTCCAGACAGGGGGTACACTGAAGCTTTCTTT
cdr3_aa: CASSPDRGYTEAFF

j_call: TRBJ1-3
d_call: .
clone_size: .
v_call: TRBV6-6
cdr3_nt: TGTGCCAGCGCGCAGGGTGAAAACACCATATATTTT
cdr3_aa: CASAQGENTIYF

j_call: TRBJ2-1
d_call: TRBD2
clone_size: .
v_call: TRBV28
cdr3_nt: TGTGCCAGCAGTACCTCTAGCGGGAACTCCTACAATGAGCAGTTCTTC
cdr3_aa: CASSTSSGNSYNEQFF

j_call: TRBJ2-1
d_call: TRBD2
clone_size: few
v_call: TRBV4-2
cdr3_nt: TGTGCCAGCAGCCGGCAAGGGGGACTAGCGGGAGCTGAGCAGTTCTTC
cdr3_aa: CASSRQGGLAGAEQFF

j_call: TRBJ2-7
d_call: TRBD2
clone_size: .
v_call: TRBV7-9
cdr3_nt: TGTGCCAGCAGCGCCGGGAGGGGTTTCACCTACGAGCAGTACTTC
cdr3_aa: CASSAGRGFTYEQYF

j_call: TRBJ2-1
d_call: .
clone_size: .
v_call: TRBV24-1
cdr3_nt: TGTGCCACCAGTTTTTCGGGTATGGAGGAGCAGTTCTTC
cdr3_aa: CATSFSGMEEQFF

j_call: TRBJ1-2
d_call: TRBD1
clone_size: .
v_call: TRBV29-1
cdr3_nt: TGCAGCGTCACCCACTCCGGACAGGGGGCAGGTGGCTACACCTTC
cdr3_aa: CSVTHSGQGAGGYTF

j_call: TRBJ2-2
d_call: TRBD2
clone_size: .
v_call: TRBV28
cdr3_nt: TGTGCCAGCAGCGAGGGGAGACTAGCGCTATACACCGGGGAGCTGTTTTTT
cdr3_aa: CASSEGRLALYTGELFF

j_call: TRBJ2-7
d_call: TRBD1
clone_size: .
v_call: TRBV5-1
cdr3_nt: TGCGCCAGCAAACGGGACAGCGTGTCCTACGAGCAGTACTTC
cdr3_aa: CASKRDSVSYEQYF

j_call: TRBJ1-1
d_call: .
clone_size: few
v_call: TRBV3-1/TRBV3-2
cdr3_nt: TGTGCCAGCAGCCAATCCGGGAGCAGGGTAGGATTGACTGAAGCTTTCTTT
cdr3_aa: CASSQSGSRVGLTEAFF

j_call: TRBJ2-2
d_call: TRBD2
clone_size: few
v_call: TRBV6-5
cdr3_nt: TGTGCCAGCACCCGGGATAGCGGGAGTGGCGGGGAGCTGTTTTTT
cdr3_aa: CASTRDSGSGGELFF

j_call: TRBJ1-1
d_call: .
clone_size: .
v_call: TRBV7-9
cdr3_nt: TGTGCCAGCCTAGGCCCGTATCCAGGGGCCCACACTGAAGCTTTCTTT
cdr3_aa: CASLGPYPGAHTEAFF

j_call: TRBJ1-4
d_call: .
clone_size: .
v_call: TRBV2
cdr3_nt: TGTGCCAGCAACCGACTCGTTTCGACTAATGAAAAACTGTTTTTT
cdr3_aa: CASNRLVSTNEKLFF

j_call: TRBJ1-4
d_call: .
clone_size: .
v_call: TRBV5-1
cdr3_nt: TGCGCCAGCAGCTTGGGCCGAACACCAACTAATGAAAAACTGTTTTTT
cdr3_aa: CASSLGRTPTNEKLFF

j_call: TRBJ1-1
d_call: .
clone_size: .
v_call: TRBV7-9
cdr3_nt: TGTGCCAGCAGCCCCCTAGTTAGTTCGGATGAAGCTTTCTTT
cdr3_aa: CASSPLVSSDEAFF

j_call: TRBJ2-1
d_call: .
clone_size: .
v_call: TRBV2
cdr3_nt: TGTGCCAGCAGGACGGGTTACAATGAGCAGTTCTTC
cdr3_aa: CASRTGYNEQFF

j_call: TRBJ1-6
d_call: .
clone_size: .
v_call: TRBV11-2
cdr3_nt: TGTGCCAGCAGCTTGGGAGGGCTTAGTTCACCCCTCCACTTT
cdr3_aa: CASSLGGLSSPLHF

j_call: TRBJ2-7
d_call: TRBD2
clone_size: .
v_call: TRBV6-5
cdr3_nt: TGTGCCAGCAGTCAGCCGGGGAGGGCCGGCGAGCAGTACTTC
cdr3_aa: CASSQPGRAGEQYF

j_call: TRBJ2-2
d_call: TRBD2
clone_size: .
v_call: TRBV5-1
cdr3_nt: TGCGCCAGCAGCTCACTAGCGGGACGAACCGGGGAGCTGTTTTTT
cdr3_aa: CASSSLAGRTGELFF

j_call: TRBJ2-6
d_call: TRBD1
clone_size: .
v_call: TRBV5-1
cdr3_nt: TGCGCCAGCAGCTCGGGACAGGGGACTACTGGGGCCAACGTCCTGACTTTC
cdr3_aa: CASSSGQGTTGANVLTF

j_call: TRBJ1-1
d_call: .
clone_size: .
v_call: TRBV4-1
cdr3_nt: TGCGCCAGCAGCCAGGTCCTGGGGGCAGTTAATATGGGAGCTTTCTTT
cdr3_aa: CASSQVLGAVNMGAFF

j_call: TRBJ2-3
d_call: TRBD1
clone_size: .
v_call: TRBV6-1
cdr3_nt: TGTGCCAGCAGTGAATTCGACAGGGAGAGCACAGATACGCAGTATTTT
cdr3_aa: CASSEFDRESTDTQYF

j_call: TRBJ2-1
d_call: TRBD2
clone_size: .
v_call: TRBV10-3
cdr3_nt: TGTGCCATCACTAATAGCGGGAATGAGCAGTTCTTC
cdr3_aa: CAITNSGNEQFF

j_call: TRBJ2-7
d_call: TRBD1
clone_size: once
v_call: TRBV30
cdr3_nt: TGTGCCTACACAACAGGACAGGGTTTTGTCTACGAGCAGTACTTC
cdr3_aa: CAYTTGQGFVYEQYF

j_call: TRBJ2-3
d_call: TRBD1
clone_size: .
v_call: TRBV27
cdr3_nt: TGTGCCAGCAGCCAACAGGGGGCGATGGCCACAGATACGCAGTATTTT
cdr3_aa: CASSQQGAMATDTQYF

j_call: TRBJ2-1
d_call: .
clone_size: .
v_call: TRBV11-2
cdr3_nt: TGTGCCAGCAGCCACCCCCGGCGGGGTCAGGGGGGCTACAATGAGCAGTTCTTC
cdr3_aa: CASSHPRRGQGGYNEQFF

j_call: TRBJ2-5
d_call: TRBD2
clone_size: .
v_call: TRBV9
cdr3_nt: TGTGCCAGCAGCCCGACTAGCGGGACCGAAGAGACCCAGTACTTC
cdr3_aa: CASSPTSGTEETQYF

j_call: TRBJ2-1
d_call: .
clone_size: few
v_call: TRBV19
cdr3_nt: TGTGCCAGTAGTATAGTGGATAGCGGCTACTACAATGAGCAGTTCTTC
cdr3_aa: CASSIVDSGYYNEQFF

j_call: TRBJ2-7
d_call: .
clone_size: few
v_call: TRBV15
cdr3_nt: TGTGCCACCAGCAGGGGGTACGGGGACGAGCAGTACTTC
cdr3_aa: CATSRGYGDEQYF

j_call: TRBJ2-3
d_call: .
clone_size: many
v_call: TRBV1
cdr3_nt: TGCACCAGCAGCCAAGGCAGGGTAGGCACAGATACGCAGTATTTT
cdr3_aa: CTSSQGRVGTDTQYF

j_call: TRBJ2-4
d_call: .
clone_size: .
v_call: TRBV19
cdr3_nt: TGTGCCAGTAGTATAATTTACGGCAGGGGTTTTGAGAACATTCAGTACTTC
cdr3_aa: CASSIIYGRGFENIQYF

j_call: TRBJ2-2
d_call: TRBD1
clone_size: .
v_call: TRBV19
cdr3_nt: TGTGCCAGTAGTATCCGGACAGGGGACACCGGGGAGCTGTTTTTT
cdr3_aa: CASSIRTGDTGELFF

j_call: TRBJ2-3
d_call: TRBD2
clone_size: .
v_call: TRBV5-1
cdr3_nt: TGCGCCAGCAGCTCTCTCCGGACTAGCGGGGTGGGAGATACGCAGTATTTT
cdr3_aa: CASSSLRTSGVGDTQYF

j_call: TRBJ2-5
d_call: TRBD2
clone_size: .
v_call: TRBV5-1
cdr3_nt: TGCGCCAGCAGCCCTAGCGGCGGGAGGGCCGGGGAGACCCAGTACTTC
cdr3_aa: CASSPSGGRAGETQYF

j_call: TRBJ2-7
d_call: TRBD1
clone_size: .
v_call: TRBV18
cdr3_nt: TGTGCCAGCTCGCCAGGACAGGGGGCCCGCTACGAGCAGTACTTC
cdr3_aa: CASSPGQGARYEQYF

j_call: TRBJ2-7
d_call: TRBD1
clone_size: .
v_call: TRBV2
cdr3_nt: TGTGCCAGCAGTCCCGGGACAGGGCGGGAGAGGTCCTACGAGCAGTACTTC
cdr3_aa: CASSPGTGRERSYEQYF

j_call: TRBJ1-5
d_call: .
clone_size: .
v_call: TRBV19
cdr3_nt: TGTGCCAGTAGTATCCGGACATCAGAACAGCCCCAGCATTTT
cdr3_aa: CASSIRTSEQPQHF

j_call: TRBJ2-7
d_call: TRBD2
clone_size: .
v_call: TRBV7-2
cdr3_nt: TGTGCCAGCGGGGCTAGCGGGAGGGACGAGCAGTACTTC
cdr3_aa: CASGASGRDEQYF

j_call: TRBJ2-7
d_call: .
clone_size: .
v_call: TRBV5-8
cdr3_nt: TGTGCCAGCAGCCGAGCTAGCGAGAAAAGCGAGCAGTACTTC
cdr3_aa: CASSRASEKSEQYF

j_call: TRBJ1-6
d_call: TRBD1
clone_size: .
v_call: TRBV28
cdr3_nt: TGTGCCAGCAGTTTACAGGGGGCAGGGAATTCACCCCTCCACTTT
cdr3_aa: CASSLQGAGNSPLHF

j_call: TRBJ2-7
d_call: .
clone_size: .
v_call: TRBV5-1
cdr3_nt: TGCGCCAGCAGCCAGAATACACCCTACGAGCAGTACTTC
cdr3_aa: CASSQNTPYEQYF

j_call: TRBJ2-7
d_call: TRBD2
clone_size: few
v_call: TRBV7-6
cdr3_nt: TGTGCCAGCAGTTACCATCCGCCGGGACTAGCGGGAGGACGGGACGAGCAGTACTTC
cdr3_aa: CASSYHPPGLAGGRDEQYF

j_call: TRBJ1-5
d_call: .
clone_size: .
v_call: TRBV18
cdr3_nt: TGTGCCAGCTCACGCGGGGCGCAGGGCGATCAGCCCCAGCATTTT
cdr3_aa: CASSRGAQGDQPQHF

j_call: TRBJ2-7
d_call: TRBD2
clone_size: .
v_call: TRBV10-3
cdr3_nt: TGTGCCATCAGTCGACTAGCGGGAGTAGGAGAGCAGTACTTC
cdr3_aa: CAISRLAGVGEQYF

j_call: TRBJ1-2
d_call: .
clone_size: .
v_call: TRBV6-5
cdr3_nt: TGTGCCAGCAGTTACGGCAGGGCTGGCTACACCTTC
cdr3_aa: CASSYGRAGYTF